These 25 T cell receptor beta chains came from one sample sequenced in a study of blood T cells in healthy people across ages. The second PCR ran roughly 6 to 11 cycles with a sample-barcoded 5' primer and J-beta primers. Using its own MiXCR run on the 5' RACE reads, TCRdb lists one record per CDR3 protein. The sample lists 650,000 to 1,000,000 distinct CDR3 sequences; under 40% were seen once. The sequenced sample consisted of blood. These receptor sequences come from a man between 18 and 29 years old in good health.

The genes are TRBV9 and TRBJ1-4, with 8 positions matching TRBD1. The trim removed 3 bases at V and 5 bases at J, leaving 6 bases unmatched. Germline CDR1 reads SGDLS; CDR2 reads YYNGEE. This CDR3 comprises 15 residues. The CDR3 sequence: CASSGGQVGNEKLFF. CDR3 nucleotide sequence: TGTGCCAGCAGCGGGGGACAGGTTGGGAATGAAAAACTGTTTTTT.

This clonotype occurred a few times. This CDR3 is CASSSRDTNQPQHF. In nucleotides, the CDR3 is TGTGCCAGCAGTTCCCGGGACACCAATCAGCCCCAGCATTTT. The chain joins TRBV12-3 or TRBV12-4 to TRBJ1-5, with D tentatively TRBD1 (6 bases). This CDR3 has 14 amino acids. The V end was cut by 4 bases, the J end by 3 bases, with 10 bases between.

This clonotype was seen a handful of times. The chain is built from TRBV12-3 or TRBV12-4 and TRBJ1-1; D might be TRBD1 (5 bases). This CDR3 contains 13 residues. With 7 bases removed from V and 8 bases from J, the gap between germline ends came to 17 bases. The CDR3 DNA reads as TGTGCCAGCACGCGCAGGGTACGGGGCGAAGCTTTCTTT. It specifies CASTRRVRGEAFF.

In this sample, this clonotype turned up once. The chain is built from TRBV30 and TRBJ1-2; D is ambiguous. The length of the CDR3 is 12 residues. The V and J ends lost 5 bases and 8 bases respectively, with 15 bases between them. The germline V gene encodes CDR1 GTSNPN and CDR2 SVGIG (reference sequence). The CDR3 DNA reads TGTGCCTGGGCAAACCTAAGGCCCGGCTACACCTTC. It specifies CAWANLRPGYTF.

This clonotype was observed a few times. The J gene is TRBJ1-6, the V gene TRBV7-2; no clear D. Germline-derived CDR1 and CDR2 are SGHTA and FQGNSA. V was shortened by 1 base and J by 7 bases, with 11 bases between the two germline ends. CDR3 size: 15 residues. The CDR3 spells CASSLERARNSPLHF. CDR3 bases: TGTGCCAGCAGCTTAGAAAGGGCGCGGAATTCACCCCTCCACTTT.

The sample holds a few counts of this clonotype. The V and J genes are TRBV10-3 and TRBJ2-2; D not resolved. The CDR3 runs to 13 residues. V lost 4 bases and J 2 bases, leaving 5 bases between the germline ends. Germline V gene data show CDR1 as ENHRY and CDR2 as SYGVKD. CDR3 sequence: CAISVLNTGELFF. DNA for the CDR3: TGTGCCATCAGTGTGCTTAACACCGGGGAGCTGTTTTTT.

This chain uses TRBV20-1 with TRBJ1-4; TRBD1 matches 9 bases. Per germline, CDR1 DFQATT and CDR2 SNEGSKA (reference sequence). The CDR3 totals 14 residues. Losses at the gene ends were 5 bases for V and 8 bases for J; bases not matched to a gene: 9. The CDR3 region has the DNA TGCAGTGCTGCTCCGGGACAGGGAGCCGAAAAACTGTTTTTT. Its protein product is CSAAPGQGAEKLFF.

The chain employs TRBV6-2 or TRBV6-3 and TRBJ1-2; the match to TRBD1 covers 10 bases. J lost 3 bases, V lost 6 bases, and 13 bases had no gene match. Germline V gene data show CDR1 as MNHEY and CDR2 as SVGEGT. This CDR3 region has 17 residues. The DNA for the CDR3 is TGTGCCAGCAGCCGCCGGGACAGGGGAAGATGGGACTATGGCTACACCTTC. It codes for CASSRRDRGRWDYGYTF.

The rearrangement joins TRBV7-3 to TRBJ2-5, with D uncertain. The V gene lost 2 bases and the J gene lost 1 base, with 11 bases spanning the gap. CDR1 and CDR2 (germline): SGHTA, FQGTGA. This CDR3 is 15 amino acids long. CDR3 loop: CASSLSGQPQETQYF. CDR3 nucleotides: TGTGCCAGCAGCTTATCGGGCCAACCCCAAGAGACCCAGTACTTC.

This clonotype has a handful of counts. This chain joins TRBV18 and TRBJ1-2; TRBD1 aligns across 9 bases. The germline CDR1 and CDR2 sequences are KGHSH and LQKENI. There are 15 residues in the CDR3. J lost 4 bases, V lost 4 bases, and 7 bases had no gene match. This CDR3 is CASSRSTGGGYGYTF. CDR3 nucleotide sequence: TGTGCCAGCTCACGTTCTACAGGGGGCGGCTATGGCTACACCTTC.

The chain recombines TRBV5-6 with TRBJ1-1, with D perhaps matching TRBD1 (6 bases). The CDR3 length is 15 residues. Trimming stripped 4 bases from V and 1 base from J, with 14 bases between. The V gene's germline CDR1 is SGHDT and CDR2 YYEEEE. This CDR3 reads CASSDYRAWNTEAFF. CDR3 bases: TGTGCCAGCAGCGATTACAGGGCATGGAACACTGAAGCTTTCTTT.

The CDR3 spells CALSPRLGPLSTDTQYF. CDR3 nucleotides: TGTGCCCTCTCACCTCGACTAGGACCCCTTAGCACAGATACGCAGTATTTT. The gene calls are TRBV13 and TRBJ2-3, with a tentative D call TRBD2 (6 bases). Germline V gene lookup returns CDR1 PRHDT and CDR2 FYEKMQ (reference sequence). V shed 11 bases and J shed 0 bases, with 24 bases lying between them. The CDR3 totals 17 residues.

This clonotype showed up many times. This sequence joins TRBV29-1 and TRBJ2-3; D remains unclear. V lost 4 bases to trimming and J lost 1 base, with 6 bases between them. The CDR3 totals 12 residues. Germline loops: CDR1 SQVTM, CDR2 ANQGSEA. The CDR3 spells CSVVPGTDTQYF. CDR3 sequence (DNA): TGCAGCGTTGTTCCAGGCACAGATACGCAGTATTTT.

The chain combines TRBV12-3 or TRBV12-4 with TRBJ1-2; D uncertain. V was cut by 6 bases and J by 2 bases, with 19 bases left in between. This CDR3 contains 16 residues. CDR3 in DNA: TGTGCCAGCAGCAACCCGAGGGCAGGCGGCAACTATGGCTACACCTTC. Residues: CASSNPRAGGNYGYTF.

This clonotype was seen just once. This rearrangement joins TRBV6-5 to TRBJ2-2; D is unresolved. Germline values: CDR1 MNHEY, CDR2 SVGAGI. The CDR3 length is 12 residues. The germline V and J ends were trimmed by 3 bases and 11 bases, with 10 bases remaining between them. CDR3 DNA sequence: TGTGCCAGCAGTTATTGGCCGACTGAGCTGTTTTTT. It codes for CASSYWPTELFF.

This sequence joins TRBV20-1 and TRBJ1-2, with unresolved D. With 0 bases removed from V and 0 bases from J, the gap between germline ends came to 8 bases. The germline V gene encodes CDR1 DFQATT and CDR2 SNEGSKA (reference sequence). The CDR3 consists of 14 residues. CDR3 coding DNA: TGCAGTGCTAGAGAAGTCGGGGCTAACTATGGCTACACCTTC. Amino acid sequence: CSAREVGANYGYTF.

With regard to this clonotype: Since a much larger clone is just one base distant, this may be a read error. The V call is TRBV7-2, the J call TRBJ2-5; D is unresolved. CDR3 length: 14 residues. V was trimmed by 1 base and J by 1 base, leaving 7 bases between them. Germline assignment: CDR1 SGHTA and CDR2 FQGNSA. The CDR3 DNA sequence: TGTACCAGCAGCTTAGAACAGTTCCAAGAGACCCAGTACTTC. It specifies CTSSLEQFQETQYF.

J is TRBJ2-1 and V is TRBV7-2; 7 bases are shared with TRBD2. Germline loops: CDR1 SGHTA, CDR2 FQGNSA. The CDR3 has 15 residues. The J segment lost 6 bases and the V segment lost 4 bases, leaving 9 bases of the junction unmatched. This CDR3 reads CASSSGLVGANEQFF. The CDR3, as DNA: TGTGCCAGCAGCTCCGGACTAGTGGGAGCCAATGAGCAGTTCTTC.

The table lists this clonotype with many counts. The chain recombines TRBV25-1 with TRBJ2-1, with D possibly matching TRBD1 (6 bases). The germline V gene encodes CDR1 MGHDK and CDR2 SYGVNS. The ends were cut back, 4 bases at V and 6 bases at J, with 19 bases in the middle. This CDR3 contains 16 residues. CDR3 in amino acids: CASSGLGTRGSNEQFF. CDR3 in DNA: TGTGCCAGCAGTGGGTTAGGGACAAGGGGATCCAATGAGCAGTTCTTC.

J is TRBJ1-1 and V is TRBV10-3, with a weak D call TRBD1 (6 bases). V lost 11 bases to trimming and J lost 4 bases, with 17 bases between them. The CDR3 sequence is 13 residues long. Germline assignment: CDR1 ENHRY and CDR2 SYGVKD. CDR3 sequence: CAVRLGGGTEAFF. In DNA, the CDR3 is TGTGCCGTCCGACTTGGGGGCGGCACTGAAGCTTTCTTT.

This chain joins TRBV28 and TRBJ2-4, with D tentatively TRBD1 or TRBD2 (5 bases each). The germline V gene has CDR1 MDHEN and CDR2 SYDVKM. V lost 6 bases and J 4 bases, leaving 13 bases between the germline ends. CDR3 size: 14 residues. CDR3 amino acids: CASSRRDGKNIQYF. The CDR3 bases are TGTGCCAGCAGCCGACGGGACGGAAAAAACATTCAGTACTTC.

The chain uses TRBV6-2 or TRBV6-3 and TRBJ1-5; D is perhaps TRBD1 (6 bases). The CDR3 runs to 14 residues. V was shortened by 5 bases and J by 11 bases, with 19 bases between the two germline ends. CDR1 MNHEY and CDR2 SVGEGT come from the germline V gene. CDR3 loop: CASSARTATKAQHF. CDR3 bases: TGTGCCAGCAGTGCTCGGACAGCTACAAAGGCCCAGCATTTT.

V gene TRBV4-1 combines with J gene TRBJ1-4, with a tentative D call TRBD1 (6 bases). V lost 0 bases and J lost 3, with 20 bases in between. The CDR3 consists of 19 residues. Germline V CDR1 and CDR2: MGHRA, YSYEKL. The CDR3 reads CASSQELGGGAEANEKLFF. DNA of the CDR3: TGCGCCAGCAGCCAAGAGCTGGGGGGGGGGGCGGAGGCTAATGAAAAACTGTTTTTT.

The chain employs TRBV4-1 and TRBJ1-2, with D uncertain. The germline V gene encodes CDR1 MGHRA and CDR2 YSYEKL. This CDR3 is 11 amino acids long. V was clipped by 1 base and J by 8 bases, with 5 bases between them. The CDR3 DNA reads as TGCGCCAGCAGCCAAGGTTGGGGCTACACCTTC. Translation: CASSQGWGYTF.

V gene TRBV6-2 or TRBV6-3 combines with J gene TRBJ2-7; 14 bases map to TRBD2. The trim removed 4 bases at V and 6 bases at J, leaving 8 bases unmatched. Germline loops: CDR1 MNHEY, CDR2 SVGEGT. CDR3 length: 16 residues. The CDR3 nucleotides read TGTGCCAGCAGTTCTTGGACTAGCGGGGGGAATGGCGAGCAGTACTTC. The encoded protein is CASSSWTSGGNGEQYF.